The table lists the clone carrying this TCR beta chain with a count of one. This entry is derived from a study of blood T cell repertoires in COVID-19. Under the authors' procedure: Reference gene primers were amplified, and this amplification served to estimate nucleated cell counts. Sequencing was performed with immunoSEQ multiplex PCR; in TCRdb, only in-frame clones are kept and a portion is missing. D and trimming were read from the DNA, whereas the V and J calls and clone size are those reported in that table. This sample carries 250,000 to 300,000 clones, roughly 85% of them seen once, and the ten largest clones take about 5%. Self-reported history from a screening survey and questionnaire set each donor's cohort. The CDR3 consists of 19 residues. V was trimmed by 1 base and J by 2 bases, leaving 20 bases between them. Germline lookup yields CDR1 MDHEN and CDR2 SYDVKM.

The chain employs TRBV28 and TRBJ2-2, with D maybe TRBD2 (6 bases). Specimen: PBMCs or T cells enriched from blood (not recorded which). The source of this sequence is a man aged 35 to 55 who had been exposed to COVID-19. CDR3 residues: CASSLFTGAVRGNTGELFF. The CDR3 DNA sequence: TGTGCCAGCAGTTTATTTACGGGAGCGGTAAGAGGAAACACCGGGGAGCTGTTTTTT.